This passage covers 32 T cell receptor beta chains from one sample sequenced in a study of blood T cell repertoires in COVID-19. Clones were read by immunoSEQ multiplex PCR, and TCRdb kept only the in-frame ones, dropping some. The sample includes more than 85,000 clones, about 91% of them seen just once. Sample: peripheral blood. Every receptor here comes from a young man with acute or convalescent COVID-19.

The chain links TRBV6-5 to TRBJ2-1, with 10 bases fitting TRBD1. CDR3 size: 15 residues. Germline assignment: CDR1 MNHEY and CDR2 SVGAGI. Unmatched junction bases numbered 11, after V lost 5 bases and J lost 10 bases. The CDR3 nucleotides are TGTGCCAGCAGTACCGGGACAGGGGACCATGAGGAGCAGTTCTTC. It translates to CASSTGTGDHEEQFF.

This clone was found once. J is TRBJ1-2 and V is TRBV11-2; 11 nucleotides align to TRBD1. The CDR3 is made up of 15 amino acids. Trimming at V came to 5 bases and at J to 4 bases, leaving 6 bases not matched to a gene. Looked up from germline, CDR1 is SGHAT and CDR2 is FQNNGV. CDR3 loop: CASSPRTGGFYGYTF. CDR3 nucleotides: TGTGCCAGCAGCCCACGGACAGGGGGCTTCTATGGCTACACCTTC.

This clone was counted once. The V call is TRBV11-2, the J call TRBJ2-1; 14 nucleotides align to TRBD2. This CDR3 has 18 residues. The trim removed 1 base at V and 5 bases at J, leaving 7 bases unmatched. CDR1 and CDR2 from the germline V gene are SGHAT and FQNNGV. DNA of the CDR3: TGTGCCAGCAGCTTAGGGATAAGACTAGCGGGGGGGGACAATGAGCAGTTCTTC. This sequence encodes CASSLGIRLAGGDNEQFF.

This chain links TRBV2 with TRBJ2-1; 10 bases are shared with TRBD2. This CDR3 has 14 amino acids. The germline CDR1 and CDR2 sequences are SNHLY and FYNNEI. The J segment lost 7 bases and the V segment lost 4 bases, leaving 4 bases of the junction unmatched. Written as DNA, the CDR3 is TGTGCCAGCAGTGGGGGACTAGCGCGAAATGAGCAGTTCTTC. Its translation: CASSGGLARNEQFF.

The V call is TRBV7-6, the J call TRBJ1-3; 7 bases fit TRBD1. This CDR3 has 16 amino acids. Germline-derived CDR1 and CDR2 are SGHVS and FNYEAQ. The ends lost 4 bases at V and 4 bases at J; junction bases unmatched: 10. CDR3 nucleotides: TGTGCCAGCAGCTCCGATGACCGGGACAGCGGAAACACCATATATTTT. This sequence encodes CASSSDDRDSGNTIYF.

This clone was picked up one time. This sequence joins TRBV19 and TRBJ2-1; perhaps TRBD2 as D (5 bases). Trimming took off 8 bases at V and 9 bases at J, with 17 bases between the two ends. This CDR3 contains 13 residues. Per germline, CDR1 LNHDA and CDR2 SQIVND (reference sequence). The DNA of the CDR3 is TGTGCCAGTGCCTTGACACGCGGGCTTGAGCAGTTCTTC. It is translated as CASALTRGLEQFF.

The V and J genes are TRBV19 and TRBJ2-7, with 8 bases fitting TRBD2. Germline-derived CDR1 and CDR2 are LNHDA and SQIVND (reference sequence). The CDR3 has 15 amino acids. The junction had 9 bases not matched to a gene; V was cut back by 5 bases and J by 3 bases. The CDR3 sequence is CASSPLRAGDYEQYF. CDR3 nucleotides: TGTGCCAGTAGTCCCCTCCGAGCGGGAGACTACGAGCAGTACTTC.

The chain is built from TRBV7-9 and TRBJ2-5, with TRBD2 as a possible D gene (6 bases). The length of the CDR3 is 14 residues. Trimming took 4 bases from V and 1 from J, leaving 10 bases between them. Germline CDR1 reads SEHNR; CDR2 reads FQNEAQ (reference sequence). CDR3 in amino acids: CASSSLGGQETQYF. CDR3 sequence (DNA): TGTGCCAGCAGCTCCCTGGGGGGCCAAGAGACCCAGTACTTC.

About this clone itself: The identical CDR3 is also encoded by other nucleotide sequences in the sample. The chain recombines TRBV18 with TRBJ2-2, with a weak D call TRBD2 (5 bases). The CDR3 runs 13 residues. V gave up 3 bases and J gave up 4 bases, with 6 bases separating them. Germline CDR1 and CDR2: KGHSH and LQKENI. The DNA for the CDR3 is TGTGCCAGCTCACCGGACTTCACCGGGGAGCTGTTTTTT. Its protein product is CASSPDFTGELFF. The entire variable domain, with the rest obtained from reference TRBV18 and TRBJ2-2, is as follows: NAGVMQNPRHLVRRRGQEARLRCSPMKGHSHVYWYRQLPEEGLKFMVYLQKENIIDESGMPKERFSAEFPKEGPSILRIQQVVRGDSAAYFCASSPDFTGELFFGEGSRLTVL.

The chain joins TRBV5-6 to TRBJ1-5; TRBD1 aligns across 8 bases. Looked up from germline, CDR1 is SGHDT and CDR2 is YYEEEE. The trim removed 4 bases at V and 2 bases at J, leaving 8 bases unmatched. The CDR3 is 16 amino acids. The DNA of the CDR3 is TGTGCCAGCAGCCTAAGGACAGGGATGGGCAATCAGCCCCAGCATTTT. Amino acid sequence: CASSLRTGMGNQPQHF.

This chain joins TRBV24-1 and TRBJ2-3, with 7 bases aligning to TRBD1. The germline V gene encodes CDR1 KGHDR and CDR2 SFDVKD. Trimming cost V 4 bases and J 3 bases; bases outside gene matches: 3. The CDR3 extends over 14 amino acids. Written as DNA, the CDR3 is TGTGCCACCAGTGAGAACAGGGGTACAGATACGCAGTATTTT. The encoded protein is CATSENRGTDTQYF.

The chain combines TRBV12-3 or TRBV12-4 with TRBJ1-3; D remains unclear. V was cut by 8 bases and J by 0 bases, with 5 bases left in between. The CDR3 has 12 residues. The CDR3 sequence: CASLFSGNTIYF. DNA for the CDR3: TGTGCCAGCCTGTTCTCTGGAAACACCATATATTTT.

The DNA for the CDR3 is TGTGCCAGCAGCTTTTTTACGGGACTTATGAAGTACGAGCAGTACTTC. It is translated as CASSFFTGLMKYEQYF. The chain employs TRBV5-6 and TRBJ2-7; D possibly corresponds to TRBD2 (6 bases). The germline V gene has CDR1 SGHDT and CDR2 YYEEEE. Trimming removed 2 bases at V and 4 bases at J, with 19 bases between. The CDR3 sequence is 16 residues long.

The chain employs TRBV30 and TRBJ2-7; D is possibly TRBD2 (6 bases). V shed 0 bases and J shed 0 bases, with 9 bases lying between them. There are 14 residues in the CDR3. Germline V lookup: CDR1 GTSNPN, CDR2 SVGIG (reference sequence). The CDR3, as DNA: TGTGCCTGGAGTGTAGGCGGGAACTCCTACGAGCAGTACTTC. This translates into CAWSVGGNSYEQYF.

CDR3 coding DNA: TGCGCCAGCAGTGAGAACCCGGGACAGGGGAGGACTGAAGCTTTCTTT. It yields the protein CASSENPGQGRTEAFF. The genes are TRBV10-2 and TRBJ1-1; 10 positions match TRBD1. The CDR3 extends over 16 amino acids. CDR1 is WSHSY, CDR2 SAAADI, per germline. V shed 2 bases, J shed 5 bases, and the junction held 8 bases outside the gene matches.

In its sample, this clone was seen a few times. The chain links TRBV12-3 or TRBV12-4 to TRBJ1-5, with D tentatively TRBD1 (5 bases). V lost 3 bases to trimming and J lost 9 bases, with 9 bases between them. CDR3 length: 12 residues. The CDR3 reads CASSFGQTPQHF. CDR3 DNA sequence: TGTGCCAGCAGTTTTGGACAAACGCCCCAGCATTTT.

V gene TRBV28 combines with J gene TRBJ1-1; a weak D match, TRBD1 (5 bases). Deletions cut 3 bases from V and 0 bases from J, with 14 bases between. CDR3 length: 16 amino acids. CDR1 MDHEN and CDR2 SYDVKM come from the germline V gene. The CDR3 sequence is CASSFERGSMNTEAFF. In DNA form, the CDR3 reads TGTGCCAGCAGTTTTGAGCGGGGGAGCATGAACACTGAAGCTTTCTTT.

The V gene is TRBV19, the J gene TRBJ1-5, with D perhaps TRBD1 (6 bases). V was trimmed by 6 bases and J by 5 bases, leaving 20 bases between them. CDR3 length equals 16 residues. Per the germline V gene, CDR1 is LNHDA and CDR2 is SQIVND (reference sequence). CDR3 nucleotide sequence: TGTGCCAGTAGCGGAGGACAGCGCATATTAGATCAGCCCCAGCATTTT. This gives the protein CASSGGQRILDQPQHF.

This chain connects TRBV30 to TRBJ1-2; D gene uncertain. V lost 2 bases, J lost 4 bases, and 14 bases lay in between. The CDR3 sequence is 14 residues long. Germline assignment: CDR1 GTSNPN and CDR2 SVGIG (reference sequence). The CDR3 protein is CAWSPRPRPYGYTF. The CDR3 DNA reads TGTGCCTGGAGTCCCCGACCTAGACCCTATGGCTACACCTTC. Full variable domain (rest looked up from reference TRBV30 and TRBJ1-2): SQTIHQWPATLVQPVGSPLSLECTVEGTSNPNLYWYRQAAGRGLQLLFYSVGIGQISSEVPQNLSASRPQDRQFILSSKKLLLSDSGFYLCAWSPRPRPYGYTFGSGTRLTVV.

The chain uses TRBV12-5 and TRBJ2-7; D may be TRBD1 (5 bases). This CDR3 contains 15 residues. The V gene lost 1 base and the J gene lost 1 base, with 11 bases spanning the gap. Per the germline V gene, CDR1 is LGHNT and CDR2 is FRNRAP. This chain's CDR3 is CASGLDFGASYEQYF. The CDR3 DNA sequence: TGTGCTAGTGGTTTGGATTTTGGGGCATCCTACGAGCAGTACTTC.

J is TRBJ2-1 and V is TRBV25-1, with a possible D match to TRBD2 (5 bases). V lost 8 bases, J lost 2 bases, and 13 bases lay in between. Germline CDR1 and CDR2: MGHDK and SYGVNS. The CDR3 extends over 14 amino acids. The CDR3 reads CASGTRGTYNEQFF. The CDR3 coding sequence is TGTGCCAGCGGAACACGGGGTACCTACAATGAGCAGTTCTTC.

The J gene is TRBJ2-7, the V gene TRBV9; weak D call: TRBD1 (6 bases). CDR1 is SGDLS and CDR2 is YYNGEE in the germline V gene. Trimming removed 4 bases at V and 2 bases at J, with 10 bases between. CDR3 size: 13 residues. CDR3 amino acids: CASSPGQTYEQYF. The CDR3 DNA sequence: TGTGCCAGCAGCCCTGGACAGACCTACGAGCAGTACTTC.

This clone was seen just once. The rearrangement uses TRBV28 and TRBJ2-5; 9 bases are shared with TRBD1. V lost 5 bases to trimming and J lost 5 bases; unmatched junction nucleotides: 12. The CDR3 is 16 residues long. Germline CDR1 and CDR2: MDHEN and SYDVKM. In nucleotides, the CDR3 is TGTGCCAGCAGTACACCTGCCACAGGGGGCGAGGAGACCCAGTACTTC. Translation: CASSTPATGGEETQYF.

The J gene is TRBJ1-1, the V gene TRBV9, with D possibly matching TRBD1 (5 bases). Germline V gene data show CDR1 as SGDLS and CDR2 as YYNGEE. The CDR3 covers 14 residues. Trimming pared 4 bases from V and 2 bases from J, leaving 12 bases between. CDR3 protein: CASSPHQGNTEAFF. The CDR3 DNA is TGTGCCAGCAGCCCCCATCAGGGAAACACTGAAGCTTTCTTT.

Only one count was recorded for this clone. V is TRBV7-6 and J is TRBJ1-6; D might be TRBD1 (6 bases). Germline values: CDR1 SGHVS, CDR2 FNYEAQ. The V end lost 5 bases, the J end lost 6 bases, and 20 bases lay between the germline ends. The CDR3 sequence is 17 residues long. The CDR3 sequence is CASSPRGWGHPNSPLHF. CDR3 coding DNA: TGTGCCAGCAGCCCAAGGGGCTGGGGACACCCTAATTCACCCCTCCACTTT.

The J gene is TRBJ2-7, the V gene TRBV6-6, with D possibly matching TRBD2 (5 bases). The CDR3 spans 14 residues. CDR1 is MNHNY and CDR2 is SVGAGI in the germline V gene (reference sequence). Trimming took 2 bases from V and 0 from J, leaving 8 bases between them. CDR3 coding DNA: TGTGCCAGCAGTTACCAGCGGCCCTCCTACGAGCAGTACTTC. Translated, it gives CASSYQRPSYEQYF.

The V call is TRBV14, the J call TRBJ2-2; TRBD1 aligns across 7 bases. Per germline, CDR1 SGHDN and CDR2 FVKESK. This CDR3 comprises 20 residues. V trimming: 1 base; J trimming: 1 base; junction bases outside the gene matches: 15. CDR3 residues: CASSQGSGQALFLNTGELFF. In DNA, the CDR3 is TGTGCCAGCAGCCAAGGTTCAGGACAGGCGTTATTCCTGAACACCGGGGAGCTGTTTTTT.

The rearrangement links TRBV5-5 to TRBJ2-3, with a weak D call TRBD2 (7 bases). CDR1 is SGHKS and CDR2 is YYEKEE in the germline V gene (reference sequence). The CDR3 totals 15 residues. The V end was cut by 5 bases, the J end by 2 bases, with 15 bases between. The chain's CDR3 is CASSVGEGDTDTQYF. CDR3 DNA: TGTGCCAGCAGTGTGGGGGAGGGGGACACAGATACGCAGTATTTT.

The CDR3 coding sequence is TGTGCCACCAGCAGAGATTCCGACAGGGTCTACGAGCAGTACTTC. The encoded protein is CATSRDSDRVYEQYF. This chain uses TRBV15 with TRBJ2-7, with 7 bases that match TRBD1. V shed 0 bases, J shed 3 bases, and the junction held 5 bases outside the gene matches. CDR1 and CDR2 (germline): LNHNV, YYDKDF (reference sequence). The CDR3 loop spans 15 amino acids.

The chain combines TRBV2 with TRBJ2-7; TRBD2 matches 8 bases. CDR1 is SNHLY, CDR2 FYNNEI, per germline. CDR3 length: 14 residues. J lost 3 bases, V lost 11 bases, and 12 bases had no gene match. DNA of the CDR3: TGTGCCGGGCAGGGGACTAGGCATATCTACGAGCAGTACTTC. This gives the protein CAGQGTRHIYEQYF.

The chain combines TRBV4-2 with TRBJ2-1; 7 bases line up with TRBD2. Germline V gene data show CDR1 as LGHNA and CDR2 as YNFKEQ. This CDR3 comprises 20 residues. Trimming removed 0 bases from V and 4 bases from J; junction bases left unmatched: 18. CDR3 in DNA: TGTGCCAGCAGCCAAGAATTCGCCCTGAATTTGGGCGGGGGTTACAATGAGCAGTTCTTC. This sequence encodes CASSQEFALNLGGGYNEQFF.

The rearrangement joins TRBV27 to TRBJ1-5, with D uncertain. V lost 10 bases, J lost 7 bases, and 17 bases lay in between. Germline assignment: CDR1 MNHEY and CDR2 SMNVEV (reference sequence). The CDR3 consists of 13 residues. For the CDR3, the DNA is TGTGCCACCTCACACCGCCCAGGCCAGCCCCAGCATTTT. Residues: CATSHRPGQPQHF.